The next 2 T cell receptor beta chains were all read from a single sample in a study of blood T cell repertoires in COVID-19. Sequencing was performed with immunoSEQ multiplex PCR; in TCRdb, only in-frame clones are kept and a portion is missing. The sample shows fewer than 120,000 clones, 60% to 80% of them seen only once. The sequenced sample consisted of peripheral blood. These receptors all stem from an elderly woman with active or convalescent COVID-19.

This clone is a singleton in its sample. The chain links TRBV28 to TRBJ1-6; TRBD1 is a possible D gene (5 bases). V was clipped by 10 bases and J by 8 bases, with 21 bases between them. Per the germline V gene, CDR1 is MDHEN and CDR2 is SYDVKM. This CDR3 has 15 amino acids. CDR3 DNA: TGTGCCATCGCCACCCAGGGATTTGGTGATTCACCCCTCCACTTT. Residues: CAIATQGFGDSPLHF.

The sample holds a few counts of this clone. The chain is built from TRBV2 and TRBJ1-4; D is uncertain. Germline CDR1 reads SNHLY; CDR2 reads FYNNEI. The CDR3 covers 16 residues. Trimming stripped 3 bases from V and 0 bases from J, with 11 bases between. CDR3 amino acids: CASSDSDRATNEKLFF. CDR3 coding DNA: TGTGCCAGCAGTGATTCGGATCGGGCAACTAATGAAAAACTGTTTTTT.